This T cell receptor beta chain was sequenced in a study of identical twins (dated by TCRdb to between 2015 and 2016). A note on the overall study: The study deep-sequenced TCR alpha and beta repertoires from monozygotic twins, unrelated adults of various ages and cord blood to test whether fetal clonotypes persist. To rule out contamination, the twin experiments were replicated at different times with different library preparation protocols. Overall study results and their limits: Invariant T cells such as MAIT and iNKT could partly confound zero-insertion analyses, although diverse VJ usage argued against such confounding for most clonotypes. Abundant cord blood beta clonotypes carried fewer insertions; young adult naive repertoires showed a weaker similar trend, while memory repertoires showed none. Out-of-frame TCR alpha sharing in monozygotic twins was systematically underestimated by recombination models, whereas sharing between unrelated individuals was in agreement with the recombination models. Compared with coincidental sharing between unrelated individuals, out-of-frame TCR alpha sequences shared between twins showed an excess of sequences with low generation probability. In beta out-of-frame sequences, excess twin sharing was weaker, because having fewer shared sequences lowered the signal-to-noise ratio. Because the same donors could not be followed over many years, the conclusions relied on cross-sectional statistical analysis.

The protocol used for the library was 5' RACE. Sequencing took place on an Illumina HiSeq 2000. Template switching introduced a universal primer binding site; the final cDNA contained a unique molecular identifier, enabling accurate counting of TCR cDNA molecules. Specific primers in the conserved constant-segment region were used to synthesize first-strand cDNA for TCR alpha and beta chains. To control for contamination, every cDNA library was double barcoded, receiving both a SMART-Mk sample barcode and Illumina barcodes. Two successive PCR steps introduced TruSeq adapter sequences along with Illumina sample barcodes. The TCR alpha and beta cDNA libraries were sequenced on the Illumina HiSeq platform using custom primers. Per the original workflow: MiGEC processed the raw reads to extract unique molecular identifiers, while MiXCR was used to determine the CDR3 positions. For each individual, recombination models were inferred using an EM algorithm with the repgenHMM and IGoR tools. Shared clonotypes were analyzed with the tcR package in R, and sharing was normalized by the product of cloneset sizes. To study raw recombination without the effects of thymic and clonal selection, out-of-frame nonproductive sequences were analyzed. TCRdb reprocessed the public reads (quality trimming at Q25 with fastp, clone calling with MiXCR) and kept in-frame beta chains. CDR3 protein sequences are deduplicated, and each keeps its most common genes and DNA. The V and J calls were determined by TCRdb, not by the authors. Counted in this sample were about 450,000 distinct CDR3 sequences; approximately 18% of them appeared once. The ten largest clones add up to around 12% of the sample.

Measured from the cysteine to the phenylalanine, the CDR3 is 17 residues long. Of all the DNA, just the CDR3 is kept, 51 bases in frame from base 1. The germline V gene specifies LGHNA as CDR1 and YSLEER as CDR2. Compared with germline, V lacks 1 base and J lacks 0 bases; bases without a gene match: 8. All donors were healthy Caucasians. Three unrelated non-twin adults were also sequenced: a male aged 18 to 30, a male aged 50 to 60 and a female aged 50 to 60. Miltenyi CD45RO+ enrichment and human naive T-cell isolation kits were used to isolate memory (CD45RO+) and naive T cells from PBMC. This clonotype was observed a handful of times. Its antigen specificity is not known. Base qualities are not recorded, but no much larger clone differs from it by a single base.

The receptor was isolated from a man aged 50-60 years in good health. Sequencing was performed on naive T cells sorted from blood. In light of the paper, this sample's cell subset or site label describes: cells isolated with a human naive T-cell isolation kit. The chain links TRBV4-3 with TRBJ1-1; TRBD1 agrees with 7 junctional bases. The CDR3 is CASSQGGRGGLNTEAFF. The sequence in DNA is TGCGCCAGCAGCCAAGGGGGGAGAGGGGGCCTGAACACTGAAGCTTTCTTT.